These T cell receptor beta chains were read from a single sample in a study of T cell changes during pregnancy in multiple sclerosis. Produced via immunoSEQ multiplex PCR; TCRdb's table is partial and in-frame only. The sample holds some 140,000 clones, 95% to 98% seen once. The source was peripheral blood, collected after pregnancy. All receptors come from a female donor with multiple sclerosis, enrolled in a pregnancy study. Both conserved end residues are part of each CDR3. The D gene is left open where the match is weak. Clone size appears in some rows only: once, few, many, or a class for an expanded clone.

TGTGCCAGCAGCTTAGCGGGTCTTGGTTACGAGCAGTACTTC CASSLAGLGYEQYF . TRBV13 . TRBJ2-7
TGTGCCAGCAGCCCATACAGATATCAAGAGACCCAGTACTTC CASSPYRYQETQYF . TRBV28 . TRBJ2-5
TGTGCCTGGAGTGCCCGGGACAGGGGGCGAGGTGGAAACACCATATATTTT CAWSARDRGRGGNTIYF . TRBV30 TRBD1 TRBJ1-3
TGTGCCACAAAAGGGACTAGCGGGAGACTGGAGACCCAGTACTTC CATKGTSGRLETQYF . TRBV6-5 TRBD2 TRBJ2-5
TGTGCCATCAGTTCCCCCCGGGGTTCTGGAAACACCATATATTTT CAISSPRGSGNTIYF . TRBV10-3 . TRBJ1-3
TGTGCCAGCAGCCCCCTGGGGGGGGCGCGGGAGCAGTACTTC CASSPLGGAREQYF . TRBV28 . TRBJ2-7
TGTGCCATCAGTCGCGAGGCCGCCAATGAGCAGTTCTTC CAISREAANEQFF . TRBV10-3 . TRBJ2-1
TGCGCCAGCAGCCAAGTGGAGCGGGGCTACAATGAGCAGTTCTTC CASSQVERGYNEQFF . TRBV4-1 TRBD2 TRBJ2-1
TGCGCCAGCAGCTTGGCGCCACCGGGACTAGCTAACACCGGGGAGCTGTTTTTT CASSLAPPGLANTGELFF once TRBV5-1 TRBD2 TRBJ2-2
TGCGCCAGCAGCTCAGGGGGCGGGGAGACCCAGTACTTC CASSSGGGETQYF . TRBV5-1 TRBD1 TRBJ2-5
TGCGCCACTCAAACGACAGGAAACACCGGGGAGCTGTTTTTT CATQTTGNTGELFF . TRBV5-1 . TRBJ2-2
TGTGCCAGTAGTATCTACGGGCCCGCGGGTGGCCGATACACCGGGGAGCTGTTTTTT CASSIYGPAGGRYTGELFF . TRBV19 . TRBJ2-2
TGTGCCAGCAGGTACAGGGGACGGGGAATGAACACTGAAGCTTTCTTT CASRYRGRGMNTEAFF few TRBV28 TRBD1 TRBJ1-1
TGTGCCTGGAGACCGGGACTAGCGGGAGTGGGGGGTTACAATGAGCAGTTCTTC CAWRPGLAGVGGYNEQFF . TRBV30 TRBD2 TRBJ2-1
TGTGCCAGCAGCCCATACTCCCGGGGGCAAGAGACCCAGTACTTC CASSPYSRGQETQYF once TRBV6-5 . TRBJ2-5
TGTGCCAGCAGCTCCAGACAGGGAACTAACTATGGCTACACCTTC CASSSRQGTNYGYTF once TRBV7-8 TRBD1 TRBJ1-2
TGCAGCGTTGCACACAGGGTGACTAGCGGGACCATCTACACAGATACGCAGTATTTT CSVAHRVTSGTIYTDTQYF . TRBV29-1 TRBD2 TRBJ2-3
TGCAGCGTCTACCAGGGGGAGAATGGCTACACCTTC CSVYQGENGYTF . TRBV29-1 TRBD1 TRBJ1-2
TGTGCCAGCAGCGCCTTGACAGCTTCCTCCTACAATGAGCAGTTCTTC CASSALTASSYNEQFF . TRBV13 . TRBJ2-1
TGTGCCAGCAGGGGACTAGCGGCTTCCTACGAGCAGTACTTC CASRGLAASYEQYF . TRBV28 TRBD2 TRBJ2-7
TGTGCCAGCAGCTTAGCAGGAGGGGCGAGCTACGAGCAGTACTTC CASSLAGGASYEQYF . TRBV7-2 . TRBJ2-7
TGTGCCAGCAGGGCTAGCCTGAGCTCCTACAATGAGCAGTTCTTC CASRASLSSYNEQFF . TRBV27 . TRBJ2-1
TGTGCCAGCAGTGAAATGGGGAGAGATACGCAGTATTTT CASSEMGRDTQYF . TRBV25-1 . TRBJ2-3
TGTGCCAGCAGCTTTAACGCCGCGGGCTACACCTTC CASSFNAAGYTF . TRBV7-9 . TRBJ1-2
TGTGCCAGCAGCTTAAGCCCCTCCTACGAGCAGTACTTC CASSLSPSYEQYF . TRBV7-6 . TRBJ2-7
TGTGCCAGCAGCTACCTTGCGGGGGGCAATCAGCCCCAGCATTTT CASSYLAGGNQPQHF . TRBV7-8 . TRBJ1-5
TGTGCCAGCAGCCGGGGGGAGCAGTACTTC CASSRGEQYF . TRBV28 . TRBJ2-7
TGTGCCACCAACCGGGGAGGGCAGGGTGGCTACACCTTC CATNRGGQGGYTF . TRBV2 . TRBJ1-2
TGTGCCAGTAGTTACCCCCGCAAGGAGGAAAAACTGTTTTTT CASSYPRKEEKLFF . TRBV19 . TRBJ1-4
TGTGCCACCAGAGACTCGCGGGGGCCCCAGCATTTT CATRDSRGPQHF once TRBV15 . TRBJ1-5
TGTGCCAGTAGTATAGGTTTGGCGGGAGGCCAGGGTCGGAATGAGCAGTTCTTC CASSIGLAGGQGRNEQFF . TRBV19 TRBD2 TRBJ2-1